This T cell receptor (beta chain) was sequenced in a study of shared clonotypes between healthy human individuals. Execution of the assay was at deep level. The replicate PCRs on unsorted PBMC were given 250 to 300 ng DNA, which is about 27,000 T cell genomes. Some clones are missing from TCRdb's copy, which holds only in-frame ones; the method was immunoSEQ multiplex PCR. The sample contains about 560,000 clones, around 81% of which appear only once. This TCR was sampled from a middle-aged woman in good health. Some clones in this sample may be carry-over from other donors' samples. The specimen was PBMCs.

The CDR3 region is CASSLSNQGVSGYTF. The DNA for the CDR3 is TGTGCCAGCAGTTTATCGAATCAGGGAGTTAGTGGCTACACCTTC. The chain couples TRBV27 to TRBJ1-2; D possibly corresponds to TRBD1 (5 bases). The CDR3 sequence is 15 residues long. Germline CDR1 and CDR2: MNHEY and SMNVEV (reference sequence). V lost 0 bases and J lost 7, with 15 bases in between.